This TCR beta chain was captured in a study of shared clonotypes between healthy human individuals (TCRdb year 2020). Background for the entire study: A couple of women and three men aged 18 to 49 years were included in the cohort. For each donor, CD4 naive and CD4 memory were each run on three plates, CD8 naive on two plates, and CD8 memory on one plate. To estimate repertoire size and how much clonotypes are shared between individuals, the study performed deep sequencing of blood TCR repertoires from roughly five healthy adults. Different laboratories and diverse techniques were used to prepare libraries and sequence TCR repertoires, to increase sequencing depth and limit assay-specific biases. Leukapheresis yielded between about 0.85 and 9.5 billion PBMCs per donor. The full study reports these points: Based on pairwise subsampling, the degree of clonotype sharing among donors was expected to be affected by sequencing depth. Because the study included only a small number of donors, the genetic and exposure-history diversity represented was limited. When a handful of donors were compared, the shared fraction of clonotypes was around 5.1% for naive CD4, approximately 3.3% for naive CD8, 2% to 2.5% for memory CD4, and 0.4% for memory CD8. Naive subsets generally had larger estimated clonotype richness than memory subsets did. Rarefaction of sorted-subset datasets indicated incomplete sequencing despite the large sequencing depth. Higher generation probabilities were observed for clonotypes shared by all four sorted-subset donors than for non-shared clonotypes. Only blood was sampled, and tissue TCR repertoires likely differ from those in blood.

CD8 naive samples consisted of CD45RO-negative cells that were positively selected for CCR7, yielding a CD45RA+CCR7+ population without TemRA cells. Donors were healthy HIV-negative adults with no recently reported acute infections or vaccinations. Every donor was a Caucasian adult residing in Nashville, Tennessee, USA. Blood was collected by leukapheresis, and PBMCs were isolated by Ficoll-Histopaque density gradient centrifugation and then cryopreserved in liquid nitrogen vapor phase. Analytical flow cytometry was used to check the purity and quantity of every magnetically sorted T cell population. Each sorted fraction had its genomic DNA isolated and then quantified by UV absorbance on a Nanodrop 2000c. The CDR3 runs 16 residues from the cysteine to the phenylalanine. Of all the DNA, just the CDR3 is kept, 48 bases in frame from base 1. Relative to germline, V is missing 2 bases and J is missing 5 bases, with 9 bases of the junction outside any gene match. From the germline V gene, CDR1 is SNHLY and CDR2 is FYNNEI.

TCR CDR3 regions were amplified from genomic DNA by multiplex PCR using the deep immunoSEQ assay. Extracted genomic DNA from each cell subset was spread evenly across all wells of several immunoSEQ 96-well plates, with each plate serving as a replicate. For sorted subsets, around 200 ng genomic DNA, equal to 30,000 to 35,000 T cell genomes, was loaded into each replicate PCR. The purified libraries were quantified using a Qubit 3.0 fluorometer, sized with a Bioanalyzer 2100, and then quantified again using the KAPA Library Quantification kit. Every immunoSEQ 96-well plate was sequenced on a separate single-read 150-cycle Illumina NextSeq 550 flow cell. The published analysis was carried out like this. Because the immunoSEQ output included only junctional sequences and no quality scores, the filtering could not be the same as the filtering used for full-length reads. To assign V/J genes and CDR3, sequences were annotated against IMGT germline references using PyIR, a Python wrapper for IgBLAST v1.9. Reads were removed for weak V/J assignments (E-value above 1e-6), missing CDR3, stop codons, out-of-frame junctions, or ambiguous translated residues. V3J clonotypes were defined by identical inferred V gene, J gene, and CDR3 amino acid sequence. To compute the percentage overlap between repertoires, the number of shared unique clonotypes was divided by the size of the smaller repertoire. Repertoire richness was assessed with RTK rarefaction, the Chao1 estimator, and Recon v2.1 estimates of unobserved clonotypes. OLGA was used to compute generation probabilities for all TCRbeta clonotypes that the gDNA method yielded from a few donors. TCRdb holds this immuneACCESS table with in-frame rearrangements only. Some clones are missing; in checked studies, unresolved V genes explain under half, and the rest has no known cause. Clone size and V and J calls were adopted from that table, with D and trimming inferred from the DNA. In all, the sample holds about 550,000 clones, and roughly 95% of those were seen once. The ten largest clones capture over 0.09% of the sample.

A note on this clone: Its antigen is still unknown. No much larger clonotype is one base removed from it; base qualities were not supplied.

The receptor was derived from a woman under 40 in good health. The chain is made from TRBV2 and TRBJ2-5, with 9 central nucleotides matching TRBD1. Input material: naive CD8+ T cells sorted from blood. The cell subset or site label, read with the paper, signifies: CD45RA+CCR7+. The CDR3 protein sequence reads: CASSENWGQGGETQYF. The DNA is as follows: TGTGCCAGCAGTGAAAATTGGGGACAGGGTGGGGAGACCCAGTACTTC. Here the CDR3 is joined to the reference TRBV2 and TRBJ2-5 genes, and the full variable domain is: EPEVTQTPSHQVTQMGQEVILRCVPISNHLYFYWYRQILGQKVEFLVSFYNNEISEKSEIFDDQFSVERPDGSNFTLKIRSTKLEDSAMYFCASSENWGQGGETQYFGPGTRLLVL.